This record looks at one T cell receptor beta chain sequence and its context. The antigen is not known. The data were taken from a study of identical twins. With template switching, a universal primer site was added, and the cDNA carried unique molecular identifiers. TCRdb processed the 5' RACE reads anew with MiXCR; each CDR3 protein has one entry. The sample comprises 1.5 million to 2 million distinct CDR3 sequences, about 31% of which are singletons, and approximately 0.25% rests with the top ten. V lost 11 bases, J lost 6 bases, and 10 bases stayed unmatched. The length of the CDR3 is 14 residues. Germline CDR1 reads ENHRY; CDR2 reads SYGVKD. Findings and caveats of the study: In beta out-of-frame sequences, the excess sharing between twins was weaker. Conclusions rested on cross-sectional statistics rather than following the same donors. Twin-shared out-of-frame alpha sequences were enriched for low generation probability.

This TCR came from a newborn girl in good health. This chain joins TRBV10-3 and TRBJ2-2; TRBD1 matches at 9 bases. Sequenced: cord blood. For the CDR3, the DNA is TGTGCCGCAACCGGGACAGGGTTATCCGGGGAGCTGTTTTTT. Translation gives CAATGTGLSGELFF.